The clone carrying this T cell receptor beta chain was counted a few times. The data were taken from a study of T cell clonotyping in hematopoietic cell transplantation. Germline CDR1 and CDR2: SGHNT and YYREEE (reference sequence). V lost 1 base and J 1 base, leaving 8 bases between the germline ends. The CDR3 contains 14 residues. Clones were read by immunoSEQ multiplex PCR, and TCRdb kept only the in-frame ones, dropping some. The table lists over 9,000 clones, more than 80% of them singletons. The J gene is TRBJ1-1, the V gene TRBV5-4; D gene unclear. The clonotype originates from a male patient between 60 and 69 years old who had an allogeneic stem cell transplant from an unrelated donor, so the T cells may come from the graft donor. Some clones in this sample may be carry-over from other donors' samples. The input for sequencing was PBMCs, taken at the time of graft-versus-host disease after allogeneic stem cell transplant. The CDR3 sequence is CASSLRGPNTEAFF. CDR3 nucleotide sequence: TGTGCCAGCAGCTTGAGAGGCCCGAACACTGAAGCTTTCTTT. Looking up the rest from reference TRBV5-4 and TRBJ1-1 gives the full variable domain: ETGVTQSPTHLIKTRGQQVTLRCSSQSGHNTVSWYQQALGQGPQFIFQYYREEENGRGNFPPRFSGLQFPNYSSELNVNALELDDSALYLCASSLRGPNTEAFFGQGTRLTVV.